This T cell receptor beta chain was captured by sequencing in a study of spatial heterogeneity in lung cancer. Judged by abundance, this clonotype is medium-sized (0.01 to 0.1%). Germline CDR1 is MNHNY and CDR2 is SVGAGI (reference sequence). V lost 6 bases and J 5 bases, leaving 22 bases between the germline ends. The CDR3 is 16 residues long. Documented time point: sample taken at primary tumor resection. Sequencing of whole RNA from tumor, nontumor lung or frozen PBMC involved no sorting. TCRdb recomputed calls from the 5' RACE reads with MiXCR, one row per CDR3 protein. Among 12,000 or so distinct CDR3 sequences listed, 14% were seen once.

V usage is TRBV6-6 and J usage is TRBJ1-1, with TRBD1 as a possible D gene (6 bases). Here the sequenced sample was PBMCs, taken at surgery. The receptor's source is a female donor with early-stage non-small cell lung cancer. The CDR3 DNA follows: TGTGCCAGCAGCTACATTACGGGGGCTTATGGGACTGAAGCTTTCTTT. Protein: CASSYITGAYGTEAFF.